This TCR beta chain was profiled in a study of radiation and T cells in renal cell carcinoma. About the research overall: Nephrectomy followed 15 Gy stereotactic body radiation by 4 weeks.

A remark on this clone: Its specificity is unknown.

Study findings and constraints: Without pretreatment biopsies, baseline tumor clonotype presence was undetermined.

Time point reported: baseline pretreatment blood. Stated treatment: 15 Gy SBRT to primary tumor, nephrectomy 4 weeks later. Radiation-treated patients gave blood at baseline, week 2 and week 4. Clear cell pathology was present in this patient's renal cell carcinoma. Assay: immunoSEQ multiplex PCR; the TCRdb copy retains only in-frame clones and omits some. Found here are about 91,000 clones, over 65% of them singletons; the top ten hold roughly 7%. J lost 1 base, V lost 2 bases, and 2 bases had no gene match. Germline V gives CDR1 SGHRS, CDR2 YFSETQ. The CDR3 has 15 residues. Sample: blood, taken from a patient whose treatment included radiotherapy and nephrectomy. The receptor was derived from a man aged 60 to 75 with renal cell carcinoma. The chain carries TRBV5-1 and TRBJ2-3, with TRBD1 matching 9 bases. The CDR3 is CASSLQGARTDTQYF. The CDR3 DNA reads as TGCGCCAGCAGCTTACAGGGGGCGCGCACAGATACGCAGTATTTT.